These 27 T cell receptor beta chains share one sample of origin, sequenced in a study of patients and donors after allogeneic stem cell transplantation. Each CDR3 protein is one row after TCRdb ran MiXCR on the RT-PCR reads. Counted here are roughly 940,000 distinct CDR3 sequences, about 20% occurring once; the ten biggest clones make up 6%. Input material: blood, either unsorted or a sorted T cell fraction (not recorded which). The origin of the receptors is a human donor who was either an allogeneic HSCT recipient or a stem cell or donor lymphocyte infusion donor (not recorded which). It is not recorded whose cells these are; they may come from a transplant donor.

This clonotype was observed a few times. This rearrangement joins TRBV12-3 or TRBV12-4 to TRBJ2-7; D may be TRBD1 or TRBD2 (5 bases each). The CDR3 runs to 15 residues. Trimming removed 0 bases at V and 7 bases at J, with 16 bases between. CDR3 in amino acids: CASSLAGRGPGEQYF. The CDR3 coding sequence is TGTGCCAGCAGTTTAGCGGGTCGGGGACCAGGGGAGCAGTACTTC.

This clonotype was seen only a few times. The V gene is TRBV12-3 or TRBV12-4, the J gene TRBJ1-2; D is possibly TRBD1 (5 bases). The CDR3 totals 13 residues. V lost 7 bases to trimming and J lost 4 bases, with 13 bases between them. The CDR3 protein is CASTPGLGYGYTF. DNA of the CDR3: TGTGCCAGCACCCCAGGGTTGGGCTATGGCTACACCTTC.

V and J are TRBV5-6 and TRBJ1-1; D might be TRBD1 (5 bases). V lost 2 bases to trimming and J lost 6 bases, with 17 bases between them. The CDR3 has 15 amino acids. CDR1 and CDR2 from the germline V gene are SGHDT and YYEEEE. CDR3 bases: TGTGCCAGCAGCTTTTTAGTGCGGGGCGGGGCTGAAGCTTTCTTT. It encodes CASSFLVRGGAEAFF. The variable domain in full, completed from reference TRBV5-6 and TRBJ1-1, reads DAGVTQSPTHLIKTRGQQVTLRCSPKSGHDTVSWYQQALGQGPQFIFQYYEEEERQRGNFPDRFSGHQFPNYSSELNVNALLLGDSALYLCASSFLVRGGAEAFFGQGTRLTVV.

This clonotype was detected only a few times. This chain connects TRBV4-3 to TRBJ1-4, with a tentative D call TRBD1 (5 bases). The CDR3 extends over 15 amino acids. The V end was cut by 1 base, the J end by 8 bases, with 14 bases between. The V gene's germline CDR1 is LGHNA and CDR2 YSLEER. CDR3 in amino acids: CASSQGGREGEKLFF. CDR3 DNA: TGCGCCAGCAGCCAAGGAGGCAGGGAGGGGGAAAAACTGTTTTTT.

This clonotype has more than one count but fewer than ten. The CDR3 sequence is CATSDLQTSTGELFF. CDR3 DNA: TGTGCCACCAGTGATTTGCAGACGAGCACCGGGGAGCTGTTTTTT. The chain joins TRBV24-1 to TRBJ2-2; no definite D call. CDR1 and CDR2 from the germline V gene are KGHDR and SFDVKD. The CDR3 runs to 15 residues. V shed 0 bases and J shed 4 bases, with 8 bases lying between them.

The table lists this clonotype with a count of one. This chain joins TRBV7-3 and TRBJ2-3, with 11 nucleotides matching TRBD2. This CDR3 has 16 amino acids. The V segment lost 6 bases and the J segment 4 bases; nucleotides outside the gene matches: 9. Germline assignment: CDR1 SGHTA and CDR2 FQGTGA. The chain's CDR3 is CASSPTLAGAADTQYF. CDR3 bases: TGTGCCAGCAGTCCTACACTAGCGGGGGCCGCAGATACGCAGTATTTT.

This clonotype was found many times. V and J are TRBV29-1 and TRBJ2-1; 7 bases fit TRBD1. Germline loops: CDR1 SQVTM, CDR2 ANQGSEA. V lost 3 bases and J lost 7; bases outside the gene matches: 3. This CDR3 is built from 12 residues. CDR3 coding DNA: TGCAGCGTTGAGGTCAGGGGGAATGAGCAGTTCTTC. Amino acid sequence: CSVEVRGNEQFF.

This clonotype has more than one count but fewer than ten. Because the CDR3 is missing its conserved closing phenylalanine or tryptophan, this is likely a read error. V and J are TRBV12-3 or TRBV12-4 and TRBJ1-1; a weak D match, TRBD1 (5 bases). Trimming left V 6 bases short and J 0 bases short, with 11 bases between. This CDR3 contains 14 residues. The DNA of the CDR3 is TGTGCCAGCAGACACCGGGGCCTGAACACTGAAGCTTTCCTT. The encoded protein is CASRHRGLNTEAFL.

V is TRBV12-3 or TRBV12-4 and J is TRBJ1-3, with 7 bases identical to TRBD1. This CDR3 is 14 amino acids long. With 3 bases clipped from V and 5 bases from J, the junction kept 4 bases outside the gene matches. The CDR3 reads CASSFGTDRNTIYF. The CDR3 coding sequence is TGTGCCAGCAGTTTCGGGACAGACAGAAACACCATATATTTT.

This sequence joins TRBV12-3 or TRBV12-4 and TRBJ2-1, with D tentatively TRBD1 (7 bases). Trimming pared 1 base from V and 9 bases from J, leaving 13 bases between. CDR3 length: 14 residues. This CDR3 reads CASSLVQGEVEQFF. The CDR3 coding sequence is TGTGCCAGCAGTTTAGTTCAGGGGGAGGTTGAGCAGTTCTTC.

This clonotype was detected a few times. V usage is TRBV5-1 and J usage is TRBJ2-2; 11 nucleotides align to TRBD1. CDR3 size: 16 residues. With 3 bases clipped from V and 4 bases from J, the junction kept 5 bases outside the gene matches. Looked up from germline, CDR1 is SGHRS and CDR2 is YFSETQ. The CDR3 loop is CASSYGQGATTGELFF. CDR3 nucleotides: TGCGCCAGCAGCTACGGACAGGGGGCGACCACCGGGGAGCTGTTTTTT.

This clonotype was observed at least ten times. This rearrangement joins TRBV12-3 or TRBV12-4 to TRBJ1-2; D is possibly TRBD1 (6 bases). The CDR3 consists of 15 residues. V lost 5 bases to trimming and J lost 4 bases, with 17 bases between them. The CDR3 DNA is TGTGCCAGCAGTCCAACCGGGACATCGGCCTATGGCTACACCTTC. It encodes CASSPTGTSAYGYTF.

This clonotype was seen a handful of times. The chain is built from TRBV5-1 and TRBJ2-7, with no clear D. The length of the CDR3 is 13 residues. V was shortened by 3 bases and J by 4 bases, with 11 bases between the two germline ends. Germline loops: CDR1 SGHRS, CDR2 YFSETQ. CDR3 DNA: TGCGCCAGCAGCTCCAAAACCGATTACGAGCAGTACTTC. Protein product: CASSSKTDYEQYF. The full variable domain, its missing parts supplied by reference TRBV5-1 and TRBJ2-7, is KAGVTQTPRYLIKTRGQQVTLSCSPISGHRSVSWYQQTPGQGLQFLFEYFSETQRNKGNFPGRFSGRQFSNSRSEMNVSTLELGDSALYLCASSSKTDYEQYFGPGTRLTVT.

J is TRBJ1-1 and V is TRBV5-5; no clear D gene. CDR1 and CDR2 from the germline V gene are SGHKS and YYEKEE (reference sequence). CDR3 length: 11 residues. Between the trimmed V and J ends, which lost 7 bases and 2 bases, there was a span of 6 bases. The CDR3 loop is CASEQNTEAFF. The CDR3 nucleotides are TGTGCCAGCGAACAAAACACTGAAGCTTTCTTT.

The chain couples TRBV9 to TRBJ2-7; 12 nucleotides line up with TRBD2. The germline V gene has CDR1 SGDLS and CDR2 YYNGEE. The ends lost 1 base at V and 6 bases at J; junction bases unmatched: 5. The CDR3 contains 15 residues. The CDR3 sequence is CASSVTSGGFPEQYF. The CDR3 DNA is TGTGCCAGCAGCGTAACTAGCGGGGGGTTTCCCGAGCAGTACTTC. Full variable domain (outside the CDR3, taken from reference TRBV9 and TRBJ2-7): DSGVTQTPKHLITATGQRVTLRCSPRSGDLSVYWYQQSLDQGLQFLIQYYNGEERAKGNILERFSAQQFPDLHSELNLSSLELGDSALYFCASSVTSGGFPEQYFGPGTRLTVT.

This clonotype appeared many times. The CDR3 region is CSARVAGASYEQYF. The CDR3 bases are TGCAGTGCTAGGGTAGCGGGAGCGAGTTACGAGCAGTACTTC. The V call is TRBV20-1, the J call TRBJ2-7; 9 positions match TRBD2. Germline loops: CDR1 DFQATT, CDR2 SNEGSKA (reference sequence). Trimming removed 3 bases from V and 4 bases from J; junction bases left unmatched: 7. The CDR3 totals 14 residues.

This clonotype was found many times. The V call is TRBV12-3 or TRBV12-4, the J call TRBJ1-1, with a tentative D call TRBD1 (5 bases). The CDR3 length is 13 residues. Between the trimmed V and J ends, which lost 3 bases and 6 bases, there was a span of 11 bases. CDR3 nucleotides: TGTGCCAGCAGTTTTCGTACAGGCTCTGAAGCTTTCTTT. Translation: CASSFRTGSEAFF.

The chain employs TRBV9 and TRBJ2-2; weak D call: TRBD2 (6 bases). This CDR3 contains 14 residues. The germline V gene encodes CDR1 SGDLS and CDR2 YYNGEE. V lost 3 bases and J 3 bases, leaving 9 bases between the germline ends. The CDR3 DNA sequence: TGTGCCAGCAGCGAGGGAGGCGACACCGGGGAGCTGTTTTTT. This encodes CASSEGGDTGELFF.

V gene TRBV29-1 combines with J gene TRBJ2-3; 7 bases are a match to TRBD1. The junction had 6 bases not matched to a gene; V was cut back by 6 bases and J by 6 bases. CDR3 length equals 12 residues. From germline, CDR1 is SQVTM and CDR2 ANQGSEA. CDR3 protein: CSVHRGYDTQYF. The CDR3 bases are TGCAGCGTGCACAGGGGTTACGATACGCAGTATTTT.

The rearrangement links TRBV7-8 to TRBJ2-5; the D is unclear. The CDR3 loop spans 13 amino acids. CDR1 is SGHVS, CDR2 FQNEAQ, per germline. The V gene lost 3 bases and the J gene lost 5 bases, with 10 bases spanning the gap. The CDR3 DNA reads as TGTGCCAGCAGCTTCCTTACCTGGGAGACCCAGTACTTC. Its protein is CASSFLTWETQYF.

The rearrangement uses TRBV20-1 and TRBJ2-7; D assignment may be TRBD1 or TRBD2 (5 bases each). Germline CDR1 is DFQATT and CDR2 is SNEGSKA (reference sequence). This CDR3 spans 16 amino acids. Trimming stripped 4 bases from V and 6 bases from J, with 25 bases between. For the CDR3, the DNA is TGCAGTGCTAAAGTACCCGGGGCGGGCGGCAGGAGCGAGCAGTACTTC. Translating gives CSAKVPGAGGRSEQYF.

This clonotype was counted a single time. V is TRBV11-3 and J is TRBJ2-1, with D hard to call. The V end was cut by 3 bases, the J end by 0 bases, with 12 bases between. The CDR3 is made up of 16 amino acids. Germline assignment: CDR1 SGHNT and CDR2 YENEEA. The DNA for the CDR3 is TGTGCCAGCAGCTTTGATCCTTTTAGCTCCTACAATGAGCAGTTCTTC. Its protein product is CASSFDPFSSYNEQFF.

This clonotype was counted between two and nine times. The rearrangement links TRBV7-8 to TRBJ1-1; no firm D call. The CDR3 spans 16 residues. The germline V gene has CDR1 SGHVS and CDR2 FQNEAQ. The V end was cut by 0 bases, the J end by 1 base, with 12 bases between. Written as DNA, the CDR3 is TGTGCCAGCAGCTTAGCGTGGTCAGGCCGGAACACTGAAGCTTTCTTT. Protein sequence: CASSLAWSGRNTEAFF. Supplemented by reference TRBV7-8 and TRBJ1-1, the full variable domain reads GAGVSQSPRYKVAKRGQDVALRCDPISGHVSLFWYQQALGQGPEFLTYFQNEAQLDKSGLPSDRFFAERPEGSVSTLKIQRTQQEDSAVYLCASSLAWSGRNTEAFFGQGTRLTVV.

The chain employs TRBV20-1 and TRBJ1-5, with D perhaps TRBD1 (5 bases). Per germline, CDR1 DFQATT and CDR2 SNEGSKA (reference sequence). V dropped 3 bases and J dropped 6 bases, with 18 bases sitting between them. The CDR3 contains 15 residues. The CDR3 region is CSASGGTSGPQPQHF. CDR3 bases: TGCAGTGCTAGTGGGGGGACCTCGGGTCCTCAGCCCCAGCATTTT.

J is TRBJ1-1 and V is TRBV5-1; weak D call: TRBD1 (5 bases). V lost 5 bases and J 2 bases, leaving 19 bases between the germline ends. The CDR3 sequence is 16 residues long. In germline, CDR1 is SGHRS, CDR2 YFSETQ. The CDR3 sequence is CASRVVIGGGNTEAFF. DNA for the CDR3: TGCGCCAGCAGGGTCGTTATCGGGGGAGGTAACACTGAAGCTTTCTTT.

This CDR3 is CASSLFRGSQIMHF. CDR3 coding DNA: TGTGCCAGCAGTTTATTTCGTGGCAGCCAAATCATGCATTTT. The chain is built from TRBV28 and TRBJ1-5; D is uncertain. CDR3 length equals 14 residues. Germline V gene lookup returns CDR1 MDHEN and CDR2 SYDVKM. The V end was cut by 1 base, the J end by 15 bases, with 19 bases between.

This clonotype was seen a handful of times. The V and J genes are TRBV29-1 and TRBJ1-1; 8 bases align to TRBD1. The germline CDR1 and CDR2 sequences are SQVTM and ANQGSEA. The trim removed 6 bases at V and 6 bases at J, leaving 6 bases unmatched. The CDR3 runs to 12 residues. The CDR3 sequence is CSVVTGGAEAFF. The DNA for the CDR3 is TGCAGCGTAGTCACAGGGGGGGCTGAAGCTTTCTTT.